One sample yielded the 10 T cell receptor beta chains listed below, sequenced in a study of T cell repertoires in cytomegalovirus infection. TCRdb fed the reads into MiXCR, producing one record per CDR3 protein. The sample contains about 740,000 distinct CDR3 sequences, approximately 34% of which appear only once. The source material was PBMCs. Receptors originate from a human donor in good health (CMV status not recorded). Some clones in this sample may be carry-over from other donors' samples.

This clonotype was counted between two and nine times. CDR3: CASRKPGLAGTGELFF. CDR3 coding DNA: TGTGCCAGCAGGAAGCCAGGACTAGCTGGCACCGGGGAGCTGTTTTTT. The chain is built from TRBV7-9 and TRBJ2-2; 8 bases are a match to TRBD2. The germline gives CDR1 SEHNR, CDR2 FQNEAQ (reference sequence). The CDR3 consists of 16 residues. V was clipped by 6 bases and J by 4 bases; unmatched bases: 10.

The genes are TRBV28 and TRBJ2-7, with unresolved D. The CDR3 totals 16 residues. V was cut by 6 bases and J by 0 bases, with 18 bases left in between. Per the germline V gene, CDR1 is MDHEN and CDR2 is SYDVKM. The CDR3 loop is CASSRRHPLRSYEQYF. CDR3 DNA sequence: TGTGCCAGCAGCCGAAGACACCCCCTCCGCTCCTACGAGCAGTACTTC.

V and J are TRBV5-4 and TRBJ1-1; D is unclear. Per the germline V gene, CDR1 is SGHNT and CDR2 is YYREEE (reference sequence). This CDR3 has 14 amino acids. The germline V and J ends were trimmed by 6 bases and 4 bases, with 16 bases remaining between them. The DNA for the CDR3 is TGTGCCAGCAAAAGGACCGGGGTAGTCACTGAAGCTTTCTTT. This gives the protein CASKRTGVVTEAFF.

In its sample, this clonotype was seen many times. The chain joins TRBV12-3 or TRBV12-4 to TRBJ2-1; 11 nucleotides line up with TRBD2. V lost 5 bases to trimming and J lost 6 bases; unmatched junction nucleotides: 3. This CDR3 has 14 amino acids. This chain's CDR3 is CASSLGTSGNEQFF. The CDR3 DNA follows: TGTGCCAGCAGTCTCGGGACTAGCGGCAATGAGCAGTTCTTC.

Worth noting for this clonotype: This CDR3 fails to terminate in the conserved phenylalanine or tryptophan, so it likely reflects a read error. No DNA is shown, since the ends of the CDR3 on it are uncertain; the CDR3 is the one TCRdb lists. The rearrangement uses TRBV7-4 and TRBJ2-1; the D call in the table, TRBD1, was not verified against the DNA. Germline CDR1 reads SGHVT; CDR2 reads SQSDAQ. The CDR3 is 17 residues long, counting both termini. CDR3 in amino acids: CASSTPGRDSSYNEQLL.

V and J are TRBV9 and TRBJ1-5; D ambiguous. Trimming shortened V by 3 bases and J by 5 bases, and 9 bases separated the two germline ends. The CDR3 length is 13 residues. The germline CDR1 and CDR2 sequences are SGDLS and YYNGEE. CDR3 residues: CASSASVDQPQHF. In DNA, the CDR3 is TGTGCCAGCAGCGCTTCCGTCGATCAGCCCCAGCATTTT.

Note on this clonotype: Compared with germline, one end of the junction differs, possibly owing to a read error. This rearrangement joins TRBV12-3 or TRBV12-4 to TRBJ1-2, with D possibly TRBD1 on 5 matching bases. The CDR3 consists of 13 residues. CDR3 sequence: CASTSGGFEGYTF. CDR3 DNA: TGTGCCAGCACTTCGGGGGGATTTGAGGGCTACACATTT.

The chain uses TRBV28 and TRBJ1-2, with a weak D call TRBD1 (5 bases). The CDR3 totals 12 residues. The ends were cut back, 8 bases at V and 8 bases at J, with 15 bases in the middle. CDR1 and CDR2 (germline): MDHEN, SYDVKM. In nucleotides, the CDR3 is TGTGCCAGCCGGGACTCCCTCTACGGCTACACCTTC. It codes for CASRDSLYGYTF.

The DNA of the CDR3 is TGTGCCAGCAGTGTATTGGTGGCAGGGGTGAAACTAGAGACCCAGTACTTC. Its protein product is CASSVLVAGVKLETQYF. J is TRBJ2-5 and V is TRBV6-6; perhaps TRBD1 as D (6 bases). V was cut by 5 bases and J by 4 bases, with 23 bases left in between. This CDR3 is 17 amino acids long. Germline V gene lookup returns CDR1 MNHNY and CDR2 SVGAGI (reference sequence).

This clonotype was counted a single time. The junction shows a germline mismatch at one end, possibly a read error. The J gene is TRBJ2-2, the V gene TRBV6-6; D gene ambiguous. The CDR3 runs to 14 residues. Germline CDR1 MNHNY, CDR2 SVGAGI (reference sequence). The DNA for the CDR3 is TGTGCCCGCAGTGGCACGGGTAATACCGGGGAGCTGTTTTTT. It yields the protein CARSGTGNTGELFF.